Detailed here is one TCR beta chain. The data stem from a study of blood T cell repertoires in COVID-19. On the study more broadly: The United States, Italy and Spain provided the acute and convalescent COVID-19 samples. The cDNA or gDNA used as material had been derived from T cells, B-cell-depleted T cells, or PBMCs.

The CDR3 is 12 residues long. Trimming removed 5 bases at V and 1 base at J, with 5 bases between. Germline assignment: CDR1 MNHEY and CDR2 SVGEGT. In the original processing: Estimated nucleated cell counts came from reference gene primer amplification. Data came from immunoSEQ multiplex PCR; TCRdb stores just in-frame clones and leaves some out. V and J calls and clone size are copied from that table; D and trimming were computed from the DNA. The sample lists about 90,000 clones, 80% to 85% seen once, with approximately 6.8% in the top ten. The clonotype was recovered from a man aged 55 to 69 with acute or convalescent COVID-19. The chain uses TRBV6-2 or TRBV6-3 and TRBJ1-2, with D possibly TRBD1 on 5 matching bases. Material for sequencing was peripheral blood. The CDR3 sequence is CASSQGNYGYTF. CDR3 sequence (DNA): TGTGCCAGCAGTCAGGGTAACTATGGCTACACCTTC.